These 14 T cell receptor beta chains were all obtained from the same sample, sequenced in a study of blood T cell repertoires in COVID-19. Sequencing used immunoSEQ multiplex PCR; TCRdb keeps in-frame clones, though not all of them. This sample has about 100,000 clones, with 78% found just once. The sequenced material came from peripheral blood. All receptors come from a man aged 60 to 75 with active or convalescent COVID-19.

About this clone: Other nucleotide sequences from this sample produce the same CDR3. This chain uses TRBV19 with TRBJ2-1; a weak D match, TRBD1 (6 bases). Germline CDR1 reads LNHDA; CDR2 reads SQIVND (reference sequence). V was cut by 0 bases and J by 0 bases, with 6 bases left in between. This CDR3 region has 15 residues. CDR3: CASSIEGASYNEQFF. The CDR3 DNA reads as TGTGCCAGTAGTATAGAGGGGGCCTCCTACAATGAGCAGTTCTTC.

The V gene is TRBV6-5, the J gene TRBJ1-6; 11 positions match TRBD1. In germline, CDR1 is MNHEY, CDR2 SVGAGI. J gave up 14 bases and V 10 bases, and 7 bases lay outside the gene matches. The CDR3 totals 12 residues. CDR3 DNA: TGTGCCATCGGGACAGGGGGTCCAACCCTCCACTTT. Translation: CAIGTGGPTLHF.

V gene TRBV6-5 combines with J gene TRBJ2-1, with 9 bases aligning to TRBD1. Germline CDR1 and CDR2: MNHEY and SVGAGI. The J segment lost 9 bases and the V segment lost 2 bases, leaving 11 bases of the junction unmatched. The length of the CDR3 is 16 residues. CDR3 nucleotide sequence: TGTGCCAGCAGTTACGCCCGGACAGGGACAGGGACTGAGCAGTTCTTC. As protein: CASSYARTGTGTEQFF.

This chain uses TRBV7-9 with TRBJ2-2, with D unresolved. The CDR3 extends over 14 amino acids. V lost 3 bases and J lost 0, with 5 bases in between. The V gene's germline CDR1 is SEHNR and CDR2 FQNEAQ (reference sequence). The CDR3 loop is CASSFSANTGELFF. Written as DNA, the CDR3 is TGTGCCAGCAGCTTTTCAGCGAACACCGGGGAGCTGTTTTTT.

The rearrangement uses TRBV18 and TRBJ1-5, with TRBD1 matching over 9 bases. With V trimmed by 4 bases and J by 0 bases, 1 base remained unmatched. The CDR3 length is 15 residues. Germline V gives CDR1 KGHSH, CDR2 LQKENI. CDR3: CASSRDRDSNQPQHF. In DNA form, the CDR3 reads TGTGCCAGCTCACGGGACAGGGATAGCAATCAGCCCCAGCATTTT.

This rearrangement joins TRBV2 to TRBJ1-5; 7 bases match TRBD1. Looked up from germline, CDR1 is SNHLY and CDR2 is FYNNEI. J lost 5 bases, V lost 4 bases, and 5 bases had no gene match. The CDR3 extends over 14 amino acids. The CDR3 loop is CASSGDSLYQPQHF. The CDR3 bases are TGTGCCAGCAGTGGGGACAGCCTTTATCAGCCCCAGCATTTT.

The chain uses TRBV2 and TRBJ2-1, with D perhaps matching TRBD2 (6 bases). This CDR3 spans 14 amino acids. V lost 3 bases, J lost 5 bases, and 11 bases lay in between. Per germline, CDR1 SNHLY and CDR2 FYNNEI. The CDR3 here is CASSDSGDHNEQFF. CDR3 DNA sequence: TGTGCCAGCAGTGATTCGGGGGATCACAATGAGCAGTTCTTC.

The gene calls are TRBV6-6 and TRBJ1-1; 12 bases match TRBD1. Losses at the gene ends were 7 bases for V and 5 bases for J; bases not matched to a gene: 8. The CDR3 extends over 15 amino acids. Germline V lookup: CDR1 MNHNY, CDR2 SVGAGI (reference sequence). DNA for the CDR3: TGTGCCAGCATCAAGGGACAGGGGGCTAGGACTGAAGCTTTCTTT. It yields the protein CASIKGQGARTEAFF.

This clone has only one observation. The chain combines TRBV5-4 with TRBJ2-7; a possible D gene is TRBD2 (6 bases). V lost 0 bases and J lost 5, with 15 bases in between. The CDR3 covers 15 residues. The germline gives CDR1 SGHNT, CDR2 YYREEE (reference sequence). Here the CDR3 reads CASSLGGGGGHEQYF. CDR3 sequence (DNA): TGTGCCAGCAGCTTGGGTGGGGGAGGAGGCCACGAGCAGTACTTC.

The rearrangement uses TRBV30 and TRBJ1-2, with 12 bases identical to TRBD1. Per the germline V gene, CDR1 is GTSNPN and CDR2 is SVGIG (reference sequence). This CDR3 has 16 residues. V shed 7 bases and J 6 bases; nucleotides not matched to a gene: 15. The CDR3 loop is CASTRDRGLKVNGYTF. CDR3 DNA sequence: TGTGCCTCTACCCGGGACAGGGGGCTCAAAGTGAATGGCTACACCTTC.

The V call is TRBV7-8, the J call TRBJ1-4; TRBD1 is a possible D gene (6 bases). Trimming stripped 5 bases from V and 4 bases from J, with 14 bases between. CDR1 and CDR2 from the germline V gene are SGHVS and FQNEAQ. This CDR3 comprises 15 residues. CDR3 sequence: CASSPRGRLNEKLFF. The DNA of the CDR3 is TGTGCCAGCAGCCCCAGGGGTCGGCTTAATGAAAAACTGTTTTTT. Full variable domain (missing parts from reference TRBV7-8 and TRBJ1-4): GAGVSQSPRYKVAKRGQDVALRCDPISGHVSLFWYQQALGQGPEFLTYFQNEAQLDKSGLPSDRFFAERPEGSVSTLKIQRTQQEDSAVYLCASSPRGRLNEKLFFGSGTQLSVL.

The V call is TRBV19, the J call TRBJ1-5; D perhaps matches TRBD1 (5 bases). The CDR3 consists of 13 residues. The germline V and J ends were trimmed by 5 bases and 9 bases, with 14 bases remaining between them. The germline gives CDR1 LNHDA, CDR2 SQIVND (reference sequence). The CDR3 coding sequence is TGTGCCAGTAGTCCCCGGGCCGGGGGGCCCCAGCATTTT. Translating it yields CASSPRAGGPQHF.

This clone appeared a few times. The genes are TRBV5-4 and TRBJ1-1; D possibly corresponds to TRBD1 (6 bases). The CDR3 consists of 14 residues. CDR1 and CDR2 from the germline V gene are SGHNT and YYREEE (reference sequence). Trimming removed 2 bases at V and 5 bases at J, with 13 bases between. CDR3 in amino acids: CASSLQGGRTEAFF. The CDR3 nucleotides are TGTGCCAGCAGCTTACAGGGTGGGCGGACTGAAGCTTTCTTT.

V usage is TRBV7-2 and J usage is TRBJ1-6; D unresolved. The CDR3 sequence is 12 residues long. Germline V lookup: CDR1 SGHTA, CDR2 FQGNSA. V was cut by 2 bases and J by 12 bases, with 8 bases left in between. For the CDR3, the DNA is TGTGCCAGCAGCTTATATAACAGACCCCTCCACTTT. Encoded protein: CASSLYNRPLHF.